A selection of T cell receptor beta chains follows, all from one sample in a study of early T cells in non-severe SARS-CoV-2 infection. TCRdb passed the 5' RACE reads through MiXCR, listing each CDR3 protein once. In the table there are fewer than 85,000 distinct CDR3 sequences, 9% to 10% of which are singletons. Sequencing used whole blood. The receptors derive from an adult who was a healthcare worker with PCR-confirmed SARS-CoV-2 infection or an uninfected control (not recorded which). Each CDR3 is given with its conserved first and last residue. A D gene is named only where the DNA matches it firmly. Expanded clones get a size class; other rows say once, few or many, or leave the size out.

abundance	v_gene	len	d_gene	j_gene	CDR3nt	CDR3aa
few	TRBV28	12	-	TRBJ1-5	TGTGCCAGCAGTTTATTAGTCCAGCCCCAGCATTTT	CASSLLVQPQHF
few	TRBV29-1	14	-	TRBJ2-1	TGCAGCGTTGGGGAGTCCGATAGGTACTATGAGCAGTTCTTC	CSVGESDRYYEQFF
-	TRBV28	14	-	TRBJ2-3	TGTGCCAGTATGGGGGGAGCTGGAGGAGATACGCAGTATTTT	CASMGGAGGDTQYF
many	TRBV20-1	13	TRBD2	TRBJ2-7	TGCAGTGCCAGCGGACTAGCCTCCTACGAGCAGTACTTC	CSASGLASYEQYF
many	TRBV10-3	12	-	TRBJ2-7	TGTGCCATCAGTGGAGGAGGTTACGAGCAGTACTTC	CAISGGGYEQYF
many	TRBV7-2	16	TRBD2	TRBJ2-4	TGTGCCAGCAGCTTAGGGGGCGCGGGAGGTCAAAACATTCAGTACTTC	CASSLGGAGGQNIQYF
-	TRBV5-1	11	-	TRBJ1-2	TGCGCCAGCAGCGACAACTATGGCTACACCTTC	CASSDNYGYTF
-	TRBV5-1	13	-	TRBJ2-1	TGCGCCAGCAGCTTGGCCCTATCCAATGAGCAGTTCTTC	CASSLALSNEQFF
many	TRBV6-1	13	-	TRBJ2-2	TGTGCCAGCACTAGGGGCAACACCGGGGAGCTGTTTTTT	CASTRGNTGELFF
few	TRBV5-6	15	-	TRBJ2-1	TGTGCCAGCAGCTTGAACAGGGGGAGGGACAATGAGCAGTTCTTC	CASSLNRGRDNEQFF
once	TRBV20-1	17	TRBD2	TRBJ2-7	TGCAGTGCCCCCAGGACTAGCGGGAGGGGCGAATCCTACGAGCAGTACTTC	CSAPRTSGRGESYEQYF
many	TRBV15	17	TRBD1	TRBJ2-1	TGTGCCACCAGCAGAACGGCTGGGACAGGGACCCACAATGAGCAGTTCTTC	CATSRTAGTGTHNEQFF
-	TRBV12-3/TRBV12-4	17	-	TRBJ2-3	TGTGCCAGCAGTTTCGGGGGTGCCCCCACCGGGACAGATACGCAGTATTTT	CASSFGGAPTGTDTQYF
many	TRBV20-1	15	-	TRBJ2-1	TGCAGTGCTAGAGATCATTTCCAGGGGTGGAATGAGCAGTTCTTC	CSARDHFQGWNEQFF
-	TRBV28	14	-	TRBJ2-1	TGTGCCAGCAGTTTCCGGGGGCGCGGGAATGAGCAGTTCTTC	CASSFRGRGNEQFF
-	TRBV27	14	TRBD1	TRBJ1-5	TGTGCCAGCACCCTCAGGGGGGGAAGCCAGCCCCAGCATTTT	CASTLRGGSQPQHF
-	TRBV6-8	15	-	TRBJ2-1	TGTGCCAGCAGTTACGCCAGGACAGCCTACAATGAGCAGTTCTTC	CASSYARTAYNEQFF
many	TRBV29-1	18	TRBD2	TRBJ2-3	TGCAGCGTTGAAAACTTCCATTTGGGGGAGGGCCCATCGGATACGCAGTATTTT	CSVENFHLGEGPSDTQYF
-	TRBV24-1	16	TRBD2	TRBJ2-1	TGTGCCACCAGTAGGGCCGGGACTAGCGGCTACAATGAGCAGTTCTTC	CATSRAGTSGYNEQFF
-	TRBV4-2	16	-	TRBJ2-7	TGTGCCAGCAGCCAAGGTACAGCTTCAAGCTCCTACGAGCAGTACTTC	CASSQGTASSSYEQYF
-	TRBV7-2	13	-	TRBJ2-4	TGTGCCAGCAGCTTAAACCGTCTAAACATTCAGTACTTC	CASSLNRLNIQYF
-	TRBV20-1	15	TRBD1	TRBJ1-1	TGCAGTGCTAGAGATCACAGGGGGCCTAACACTGAAGCTTTCTTT	CSARDHRGPNTEAFF
many	TRBV6-4	14	TRBD1	TRBJ2-1	TGTGCCAGCAGTGAGTCGACAGGGGGCAATGAGCAGTTCTTC	CASSESTGGNEQFF
many	TRBV11-3	13	-	TRBJ2-5	TGTGCCAGCAGCCGGGGACCTACGGAGACCCAGTACTTC	CASSRGPTETQYF
many	TRBV7-9	14	TRBD1	TRBJ2-5	TGTGCCAGCAGCCGACAGGGCGGGCAAGAGACCCAGTACTTC	CASSRQGGQETQYF
many	TRBV4-2	14	-	TRBJ1-2	TGTGCCAGCAGCCAAGCAGCAGGAGGCTATGGCTACACCTTC	CASSQAAGGYGYTF
few	TRBV28	13	-	TRBJ1-5	TGTGCCAGCACCTTGACAGCTAATCAGCCCCAGCATTTT	CASTLTANQPQHF
-	TRBV9	13	-	TRBJ2-2	TGTGCCAGCAGCGTTAGGAACACCGGGGAGCTGTTTTTT	CASSVRNTGELFF
many	TRBV3-1	18	-	TRBJ1-2	TGTGCCAGCAGCCAATTCCGTACTGGGTTACCAGCGAGAGGTGGCTACACCTTC	CASSQFRTGLPARGGYTF
-	TRBV2	12	-	TRBJ2-7	TGTGCCAGCCAGGGGTCCATCTACGAGCAGTACTTC	CASQGSIYEQYF
many	TRBV15	14	-	TRBJ2-3	TGTGCCACCAGCAGAGGGGGAGACGCAGATACGCAGTATTTT	CATSRGGDADTQYF
many	TRBV7-9	17	TRBD1	TRBJ1-4	TGTGCCAGCAGCTCCCCCAGCAGGGGGGCAACTAATGAAAAACTGTTTTTT	CASSSPSRGATNEKLFF
few	TRBV4-1	15	TRBD1	TRBJ2-1	TGCGCCAGCAGCCAAGAGGGACAGAGGAGAATGTGGCAGTTCTTC	CASSQEGQRRMWQFF
-	TRBV7-6	20	TRBD1	TRBJ2-6	TGTGTCAGCAGCGCGCAGGGACGGACAGGGGTGAGCGCTGGGGCCAACGTCCTGACTTTC	CVSSAQGRTGVSAGANVLTF
many	TRBV5-1	14	-	TRBJ2-1	TGCGCCAGCAGCTTGAGCGGGCCATACAATGAGCAGTTCTTC	CASSLSGPYNEQFF
-	TRBV9	15	TRBD1	TRBJ2-1	TGTGCCAGCAGCGTCGATGGACAGGGGAATCGGGAGCAGTTCTTC	CASSVDGQGNREQFF
-	TRBV19	14	-	TRBJ2-7	TGTGCCTCCCAGATTCGCCTCGGTTCCTACGAGCAGTACTTC	CASQIRLGSYEQYF
-	TRBV27	13	-	TRBJ2-3	TGTGCCAGCCATCGATACAGCACAGATACGCAGTATTTT	CASHRYSTDTQYF
-	TRBV18	15	TRBD2	TRBJ2-3	TGTGTCAGCTCACCCCTGGGACTAGCGGGCGATACGCAGTATTTT	CVSSPLGLAGDTQYF
many	TRBV7-3	13	TRBD2	TRBJ2-3	TGTGCCAGCAGCTCATTAGCGGGGGATACGCAGTATTTT	CASSSLAGDTQYF
-	TRBV6-2/TRBV6-3	13	TRBD2	TRBJ2-7	TGTGCCAGCAGCCGAAGAGGGACTAGCGGCCTGTACTTC	CASSRRGTSGLYF
-	TRBV2	13	-	TRBJ2-7	TGTGCCAGCAGTGAAGGGCAGGATACGGAACAGTACTTC	CASSEGQDTEQYF
many	TRBV10-3	14	TRBD1	TRBJ2-7	TGTGCCATCAGGGAGGACAGGGGAGGAGGCGAGCAGTACTTC	CAIREDRGGGEQYF
medium-sized	TRBV25-1	18	TRBD1	TRBJ1-5	TGTGCCAGCAGTGAAGCCGGGACGACAGGGAACGGGAATCAGCCCCAGCATTTT	CASSEAGTTGNGNQPQHF
-	TRBV30	13	TRBD1	TRBJ1-2	TGTGCCTGGAGCACAGGGGATCTAAATGGCTACACCTTC	CAWSTGDLNGYTF
-	TRBV28	13	-	TRBJ1-2	TGTGCCACCAACCTATCAGGGGTAGACGGCTACACCTTC	CATNLSGVDGYTF
-	TRBV12-3/TRBV12-4	13	-	TRBJ2-1	TGTGCCAGCAGTTTCGCAGAATACAATGAGCAGTTCTTC	CASSFAEYNEQFF
few	TRBV7-7	13	TRBD2	TRBJ2-3	TGTGCCAGCAGTAGGACTAGCCACGATACGCAGTATTTT	CASSRTSHDTQYF
-	TRBV18	14	-	TRBJ2-5	TGTGCCAGCTCACCGAATCCGGGACAAGAGACCCAGTACTTC	CASSPNPGQETQYF
few	TRBV6-4	15	TRBD2	TRBJ2-1	TGTGCCAGCAGTGCCACCGGGACTAGCTACAATGAGCAGTTCTTC	CASSATGTSYNEQFF
many	TRBV7-9	16	TRBD2	TRBJ2-7	TGTGCCAGCAGCCCCCTGGGGACTAGCGGGGCCGTGGAGCAGTACTTC	CASSPLGTSGAVEQYF
-	TRBV27	16	-	TRBJ2-2	TGTGCCAGCAGTCTCACTCCAGGGATTAACACCGGGGAGCTGTTTTTT	CASSLTPGINTGELFF
many	TRBV27	14	-	TRBJ1-2	TGTGCCAGCAGTTTAGCGAGAGCTAACTATGGCTACACCTTC	CASSLARANYGYTF
-	TRBV11-3	13	-	TRBJ2-1	TGTGCCAGCAGCTTAGGTCCGGGCAGACGTCCCTACTTC	CASSLGPGRRPYF
few	TRBV20-1	11	-	TRBJ1-1	TGCAGTGCTAGCCAAGGGCAGGGAGCTTTCTTT	CSASQGQGAFF